Following are 5 T cell receptor beta chains from one sample sequenced in a study of response to subunit inactivated influenza vaccine. TCRdb independently ran MiXCR on the RT-PCR reads; one entry per CDR3 protein. The sample holds 500,000 to 600,000 distinct CDR3 sequences; roughly 13% are singletons and the top ten take roughly 14%. The sequencing used PBMCs from blood, collected 40 to 50 days after vaccination. These receptors were collected from a man aged 50-60 years who received an inactivated influenza vaccine.

This chain links TRBV25-1 with TRBJ2-1, with TRBD1 matching over 9 bases. V gave up 2 bases and J gave up 7 bases; unmatched junction bases: 6. Per the germline V gene, CDR1 is MGHDK and CDR2 is SYGVNS. The CDR3 extends over 15 amino acids. The CDR3 bases are TGTGCCAGCAGTGAAGAACAGGGGGCGACTAATGAGCAGTTCTTC. This encodes CASSEEQGATNEQFF.

The sample holds a few counts of this clonotype. The rearrangement links TRBV18 to TRBJ2-1, with D tentatively TRBD2 (6 bases). Germline assignment: CDR1 KGHSH and CDR2 LQKENI. This CDR3 contains 15 residues. V was shortened by 3 bases and J by 6 bases, with 15 bases between the two germline ends. This CDR3 reads CASSPTRGGFNEQFF. The CDR3 bases are TGTGCCAGCTCACCGACGCGGGGTGGCTTCAATGAGCAGTTCTTC. The full variable domain, with the rest looked up from reference TRBV18 and TRBJ2-1, is NAGVMQNPRHLVRRRGQEARLRCSPMKGHSHVYWYRQLPEEGLKFMVYLQKENIIDESGMPKERFSAEFPKEGPSILRIQQVVRGDSAAYFCASSPTRGGFNEQFFGPGTRLTVL.

This clonotype showed up just a few times. CDR3 DNA: TGTGCCAGCAGCTTGTTCGCGACTAGCGGGGTCGAGCAGTACTTC. Protein sequence: CASSLFATSGVEQYF. The J gene is TRBJ2-7, the V gene TRBV5-6, with TRBD2 matching over 11 bases. The ends lost 1 base at V and 6 bases at J; junction bases unmatched: 6. The CDR3 extends over 15 amino acids. CDR1 is SGHDT, CDR2 YYEEEE, per germline.

This clonotype was counted only a few times. CDR3 amino acids: CASSPRASSGPGLTDTQYF. In nucleotides, the CDR3 is TGCGCCAGCAGCCCCCGGGCCTCTAGCGGGCCTGGCCTCACAGATACGCAGTATTTT. The chain uses TRBV4-1 and TRBJ2-3, with 8 bases that match TRBD2. This CDR3 is built from 19 residues. Germline CDR1 and CDR2: MGHRA and YSYEKL. Unmatched junction bases numbered 17, after V lost 4 bases and J lost 2 bases.

The chain recombines TRBV6-5 with TRBJ1-1; D is perhaps TRBD1 (5 bases). Trimming took off 2 bases at V and 8 bases at J, with 9 bases between the two ends. CDR1 and CDR2 (germline): MNHEY, SVGAGI. The CDR3 loop spans 12 amino acids. DNA for the CDR3: TGTGCCAGCAGTTACGGGGCCGGGGAAGCTTTCTTT. Its translation is CASSYGAGEAFF.